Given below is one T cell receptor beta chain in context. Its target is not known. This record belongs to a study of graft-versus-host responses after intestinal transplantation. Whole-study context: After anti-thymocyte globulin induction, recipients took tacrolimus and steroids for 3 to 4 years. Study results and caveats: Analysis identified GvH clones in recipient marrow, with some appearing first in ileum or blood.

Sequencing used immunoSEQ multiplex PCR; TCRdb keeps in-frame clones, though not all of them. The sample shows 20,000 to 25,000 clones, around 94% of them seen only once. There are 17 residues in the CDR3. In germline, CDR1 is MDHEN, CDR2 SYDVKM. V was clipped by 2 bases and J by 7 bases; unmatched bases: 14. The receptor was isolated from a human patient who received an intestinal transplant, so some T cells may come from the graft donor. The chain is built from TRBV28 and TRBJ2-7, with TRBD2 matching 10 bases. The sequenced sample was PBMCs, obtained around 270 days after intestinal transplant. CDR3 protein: CASSLTQTRAGGQEQYF. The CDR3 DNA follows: TGTGCCAGCAGTTTAACCCAAACTCGAGCGGGAGGGCAAGAGCAGTACTTC.